Listed below are T cell receptor beta chains from one sample, sequenced in a study of cytomegalovirus exposure and HLA in healthy donors. Repertoires were generated with immunoSEQ multiplex PCR, while TCRdb's copy carries only in-frame clones and drops some. This listing includes more than 100,000 clones. Material for sequencing was PBMCs. The receptors come from a woman in her thirties or forties in good health and CMV-seronegative. Both conserved end residues are part of each CDR3. The order of the fields is V gene, J gene, D gene, CDR3 protein, CDR3 DNA. D genes are given only for firm matches.

v_gene: TRBV7-2
j_gene: TRBJ1-2
d_gene: NA
CDR3aa: CASSSSSGTYGYTF
CDR3nt: TGTGCCAGCAGCTCCTCCAGCGGCACCTATGGCTACACCTTC

v_gene: TRBV10-3
j_gene: TRBJ1-3
d_gene: TRBD1
CDR3aa: CAISQGATGNTIYF
CDR3nt: TGTGCCATCAGTCAGGGGGCGACCGGAAACACCATATATTTT

v_gene: TRBV4-3
j_gene: TRBJ1-2
d_gene: NA
CDR3aa: CASSLAGDPYGYTF
CDR3nt: TGCGCCAGCAGCCTGGCAGGGGATCCCTATGGCTACACCTTC

v_gene: TRBV4-3
j_gene: TRBJ2-2
d_gene: TRBD1
CDR3aa: CASSRLTGVNTGELFF
CDR3nt: TGCGCCAGCAGCCGCCTGACAGGGGTTAACACCGGGGAGCTGTTTTTT

v_gene: TRBV15
j_gene: TRBJ2-5
d_gene: TRBD2
CDR3aa: CATSEERGGLQETQYF
CDR3nt: TGTGCCACCAGCGAAGAGCGGGGGGGATTGCAAGAGACCCAGTACTTC

v_gene: TRBV7-2
j_gene: TRBJ1-5
d_gene: NA
CDR3aa: CASSLHAINQPQHF
CDR3nt: TGTGCCAGCAGCTTACACGCTATCAATCAGCCCCAGCATTTT

v_gene: TRBV19
j_gene: TRBJ1-1
d_gene: NA
CDR3aa: CASTRLAEGTEAFF
CDR3nt: TGTGCCAGTACCCGACTCGCGGAGGGCACTGAAGCTTTCTTT

v_gene: TRBV18
j_gene: TRBJ2-7
d_gene: TRBD2
CDR3aa: CASSPGLAGYEQYF
CDR3nt: TGTGCCAGCTCACCGGGACTAGCGGGTTACGAGCAGTACTTC

v_gene: TRBV5-1
j_gene: TRBJ1-6
d_gene: NA
CDR3aa: CASSPSGTFRGSPLHF
CDR3nt: TGCGCCAGCAGCCCCAGCGGGACATTCCGGGGTTCACCCCTCCACTTT

v_gene: TRBV5-1
j_gene: TRBJ2-3
d_gene: NA
CDR3aa: CASSFNGGLTDTQYF
CDR3nt: TGCGCCAGCAGCTTCAACGGGGGACTCACAGATACGCAGTATTTT

v_gene: TRBV6-5
j_gene: TRBJ2-3
d_gene: TRBD2
CDR3aa: CASSYGGGKDTQYF
CDR3nt: TGTGCCAGCAGTTACGGCGGGGGGAAAGATACGCAGTATTTT

v_gene: TRBV29-1
j_gene: TRBJ2-7
d_gene: NA
CDR3aa: CSVDKGDYEQYF
CDR3nt: TGCAGCGTTGATAAGGGTGACTACGAGCAGTACTTC

v_gene: TRBV4-2
j_gene: TRBJ1-6
d_gene: NA
CDR3aa: CASSQESFNSPLHF
CDR3nt: TGTGCCAGCAGCCAAGAGTCCTTTAATTCACCCCTCCACTTT

v_gene: TRBV7-3
j_gene: TRBJ2-5
d_gene: NA
CDR3aa: CASSLSSAGPGETQYF
CDR3nt: TGTGCCAGCAGCTTAAGTAGCGCGGGGCCCGGGGAGACCCAGTACTTC

v_gene: TRBV19
j_gene: TRBJ1-3
d_gene: NA
CDR3aa: CASSLKLSGNTIYF
CDR3nt: TGTGCCAGTAGTCTGAAACTGTCTGGAAACACCATATATTTT

v_gene: TRBV4-2
j_gene: TRBJ2-5
d_gene: TRBD1
CDR3aa: CASSQDRGQGRTQYF
CDR3nt: TGTGCCAGCAGCCAAGATAGGGGACAGGGAAGGACCCAGTACTTC

v_gene: TRBV6-5
j_gene: TRBJ1-1
d_gene: NA
CDR3aa: CASSLLSGMNTEAFF
CDR3nt: TGTGCCAGCAGCCTCTTGTCGGGGATGAACACTGAAGCTTTCTTT

v_gene: TRBV4-1
j_gene: TRBJ2-5
d_gene: TRBD2
CDR3aa: CASSQASTSGGEETQYF
CDR3nt: TGCGCCAGCAGCCAAGCCTCGACTAGCGGGGGAGAAGAGACCCAGTACTTC

v_gene: TRBV7-8
j_gene: TRBJ2-1
d_gene: TRBD2
CDR3aa: CASSPEGGAWVNEQFF
CDR3nt: TGTGCCAGCAGCCCCGAGGGAGGGGCCTGGGTCAATGAGCAGTTCTTC

v_gene: TRBV6-1
j_gene: TRBJ1-2
d_gene: NA
CDR3aa: CASTPHGGLLGYTF
CDR3nt: TGTGCCAGCACTCCCCACGGGGGGCTACTTGGCTACACCTTC

v_gene: TRBV9
j_gene: TRBJ2-2
d_gene: NA
CDR3aa: CASSSWDTNTGELFF
CDR3nt: TGTGCCAGCAGCTCATGGGACACTAACACCGGGGAGCTGTTTTTT

v_gene: TRBV10-1
j_gene: TRBJ1-5
d_gene: NA
CDR3aa: CASSPHSQPQHF
CDR3nt: TGCGCCAGCAGTCCCCACAGTCAGCCCCAGCATTTT

v_gene: TRBV18
j_gene: TRBJ1-2
d_gene: NA
CDR3aa: CASSPGLAPTNYGYTF
CDR3nt: TGTGCCAGCTCGCCTGGTCTAGCCCCAACTAACTATGGCTACACCTTC

v_gene: TRBV7-3
j_gene: TRBJ2-1
d_gene: TRBD1
CDR3aa: CASSLTYGGQGALGGEQFF
CDR3nt: TGTGCCAGCAGCTTAACCTATGGGGGACAGGGGGCGTTGGGTGGTGAGCAGTTCTTC

v_gene: TRBV29-1
j_gene: TRBJ1-1
d_gene: NA
CDR3aa: CSFAWSGTEAFF
CDR3nt: TGCAGCTTCGCGTGGAGTGGCACTGAAGCTTTCTTT

v_gene: TRBV18
j_gene: TRBJ2-1
d_gene: TRBD2
CDR3aa: CASSRGLAGGNEQFF
CDR3nt: TGTGCCAGCTCCCGCGGACTAGCGGGGGGCAATGAGCAGTTCTTC

v_gene: TRBV9
j_gene: TRBJ2-3
d_gene: TRBD2
CDR3aa: CASSVSSGSTDTQYF
CDR3nt: TGTGCCAGCAGCGTATCTAGCGGAAGCACAGATACGCAGTATTTT

v_gene: TRBV6-6
j_gene: TRBJ1-5
d_gene: NA
CDR3aa: CASSYSGALRPQHF
CDR3nt: TGTGCCAGCAGTTACTCAGGGGCCCTAAGGCCCCAGCATTTT

v_gene: TRBV7-9
j_gene: TRBJ1-5
d_gene: TRBD1
CDR3aa: CASSAGQGNQPQHF
CDR3nt: TGTGCCAGCAGCGCGGGACAGGGGAATCAGCCCCAGCATTTT

v_gene: TRBV5-8
j_gene: TRBJ1-3
d_gene: NA
CDR3aa: CASSLYQAAGNTIYF
CDR3nt: TGTGCCAGCAGCCTTTACCAGGCTGCTGGAAACACCATATATTTT

v_gene: TRBV9
j_gene: TRBJ1-1
d_gene: NA
CDR3aa: CASSVSASPGAGDTEAFF
CDR3nt: TGTGCCAGCAGCGTAAGCGCCAGCCCCGGTGCAGGGGACACTGAAGCTTTCTTT

v_gene: TRBV10-3
j_gene: TRBJ1-1
d_gene: NA
CDR3aa: CAISPTGEGSTEAFF
CDR3nt: TGTGCCATCAGTCCAACCGGGGAGGGGTCCACTGAAGCTTTCTTT

v_gene: TRBV5-6
j_gene: TRBJ1-4
d_gene: NA
CDR3aa: CASSPRARGGNEKLFF
CDR3nt: TGTGCCAGCAGTCCCCGGGCCAGAGGGGGAAATGAAAAACTGTTTTTT

v_gene: TRBV7-8
j_gene: TRBJ1-5
d_gene: NA
CDR3aa: CASSLEMGVGQPQHF
CDR3nt: TGTGCCAGCAGCTTAGAGATGGGAGTGGGTCAGCCCCAGCATTTT

v_gene: TRBV10-3
j_gene: TRBJ2-5
d_gene: TRBD1
CDR3aa: CAISRTGRGETQYF
CDR3nt: TGTGCCATCAGTCGGACAGGCCGGGGAGAGACCCAGTACTTC

v_gene: TRBV7-3
j_gene: TRBJ2-1
d_gene: TRBD1
CDR3aa: CASAAGGYNEQFF
CDR3nt: TGTGCCAGCGCAGCAGGGGGCTACAATGAGCAGTTCTTC

v_gene: TRBV6-1
j_gene: TRBJ1-1
d_gene: NA
CDR3aa: CASSEFSNTEAFF
CDR3nt: TGTGCCAGCAGTGAGTTCTCGAACACTGAAGCTTTCTTT

v_gene: TRBV4-1
j_gene: TRBJ1-1
d_gene: TRBD1
CDR3aa: CASSQPGQAEAFF
CDR3nt: TGCGCCAGCAGCCAGCCGGGACAGGCTGAAGCTTTCTTT

v_gene: TRBV7-9
j_gene: TRBJ1-1
d_gene: NA
CDR3aa: CASSLAAGWAFF
CDR3nt: TGTGCCAGCAGCTTAGCCGCAGGGTGGGCTTTCTTT

v_gene: TRBV18
j_gene: TRBJ1-5
d_gene: TRBD1
CDR3aa: CASSPGGTDIRPQHF
CDR3nt: TGTGCCAGCTCCCCCGGTGGGACAGACATACGGCCCCAGCATTTT

v_gene: TRBV7-6
j_gene: TRBJ2-2
d_gene: NA
CDR3aa: CASSLQDTGELFF
CDR3nt: TGTGCCAGCAGCTTACAGGACACCGGGGAGCTGTTTTTT

v_gene: TRBV4-1
j_gene: TRBJ2-3
d_gene: NA
CDR3aa: CASSQMGPLDTQYF
CDR3nt: TGCGCCAGCAGCCAAATGGGGCCGTTAGATACGCAGTATTTT

v_gene: TRBV5-1
j_gene: TRBJ2-6
d_gene: TRBD1
CDR3aa: CASSFSGTGGSGANVLTF
CDR3nt: TGCGCCAGCAGCTTCTCCGGGACAGGGGGCTCTGGGGCCAACGTCCTGACTTTC

v_gene: TRBV5-6
j_gene: TRBJ2-1
d_gene: TRBD1
CDR3aa: CASSLGDSYNEQFF
CDR3nt: TGTGCCAGCAGCCTTGGGGACAGCTACAATGAGCAGTTCTTC

v_gene: TRBV9
j_gene: TRBJ2-3
d_gene: NA
CDR3aa: CASSVAPWGKGADTQYF
CDR3nt: TGTGCCAGCAGCGTAGCTCCCTGGGGAAAGGGGGCAGATACGCAGTATTTT

v_gene: TRBV19
j_gene: TRBJ1-2
d_gene: TRBD1
CDR3aa: CASSISRDSDRYGYTF
CDR3nt: TGTGCCAGTAGTATCTCCCGGGACAGTGACCGCTATGGCTACACCTTC

v_gene: TRBV7-3
j_gene: TRBJ1-2
d_gene: NA
CDR3aa: CASSLTGGAGYGYTF
CDR3nt: TGTGCCAGCAGCTTAACGGGGGGGGCGGGCTATGGCTACACCTTC

v_gene: TRBV5-1
j_gene: TRBJ1-2
d_gene: NA
CDR3aa: CASSLSDSYGYTF
CDR3nt: TGCGCCAGCAGCCTCTCCGACAGCTATGGCTACACCTTC

v_gene: TRBV5-4
j_gene: TRBJ2-5
d_gene: TRBD2
CDR3aa: CASSWTGGRETQYF
CDR3nt: TGTGCCAGCAGCTGGACGGGGGGGCGGGAGACCCAGTACTTC

v_gene: TRBV5-1
j_gene: TRBJ2-5
d_gene: NA
CDR3aa: CASTRGGGEETQYF
CDR3nt: TGCGCCAGCACCCGGGGAGGTGGGGAAGAGACCCAGTACTTC

v_gene: TRBV6-1
j_gene: TRBJ2-6
d_gene: TRBD1
CDR3aa: CASSVGQGSGANVLTF
CDR3nt: TGTGCCAGCAGTGTAGGACAGGGCTCTGGGGCCAACGTCCTGACTTTC

v_gene: TRBV4-2
j_gene: TRBJ1-5
d_gene: NA
CDR3aa: CASSQTKSKLGIRVRGDQPQHF
CDR3nt: TGTGCCAGCAGCCAAACCAAGTCGAAACTTGGAATAAGGGTCCGGGGTGATCAGCCCCAGCATTTT

v_gene: TRBV6-5
j_gene: TRBJ2-5
d_gene: TRBD2
CDR3aa: CASSGTFSGGAAQYF
CDR3nt: TGTGCCAGCAGTGGCACCTTTAGCGGGGGGGCGGCCCAGTACTTC

v_gene: TRBV7-9
j_gene: TRBJ1-1
d_gene: NA
CDR3aa: CASSLLGGRGTEAFF
CDR3nt: TGTGCCAGCAGCCTGCTCGGGGGAAGAGGCACTGAAGCTTTCTTT

v_gene: TRBV6-5
j_gene: TRBJ1-4
d_gene: NA
CDR3aa: CASSESTRDEKLFF
CDR3nt: TGTGCCAGCAGTGAATCAACGAGAGATGAAAAACTGTTTTTT

v_gene: TRBV7-2
j_gene: TRBJ1-5
d_gene: NA
CDR3aa: CASSRSENQPQHF
CDR3nt: TGTGCCAGCAGCCGGTCCGAAAATCAGCCCCAGCATTTT

v_gene: TRBV19
j_gene: TRBJ1-2
d_gene: TRBD1
CDR3aa: CASSITGDYGYTF
CDR3nt: TGTGCCAGTAGTATAACAGGGGACTATGGCTACACCTTC